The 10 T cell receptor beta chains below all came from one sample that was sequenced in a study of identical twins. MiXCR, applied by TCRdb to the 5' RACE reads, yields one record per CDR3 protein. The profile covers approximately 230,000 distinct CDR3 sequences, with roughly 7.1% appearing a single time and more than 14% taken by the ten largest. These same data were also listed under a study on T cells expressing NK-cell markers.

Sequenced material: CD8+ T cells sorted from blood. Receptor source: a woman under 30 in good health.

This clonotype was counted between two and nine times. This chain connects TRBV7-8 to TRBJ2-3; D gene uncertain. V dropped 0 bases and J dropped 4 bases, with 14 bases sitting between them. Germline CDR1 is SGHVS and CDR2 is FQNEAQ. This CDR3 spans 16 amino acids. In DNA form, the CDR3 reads TGTGCCAGCAGCTTAGCGCATTCCTTGGGCCCAGATACGCAGTATTTT. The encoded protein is CASSLAHSLGPDTQYF.

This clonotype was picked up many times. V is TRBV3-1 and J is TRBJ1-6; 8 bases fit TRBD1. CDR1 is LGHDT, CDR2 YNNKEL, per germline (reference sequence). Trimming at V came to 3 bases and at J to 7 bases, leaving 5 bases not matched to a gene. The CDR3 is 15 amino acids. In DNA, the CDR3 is TGTGCCAGCAGCCACAGACAGGGGCAGAATTCACCCCTCCACTTT. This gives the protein CASSHRQGQNSPLHF.

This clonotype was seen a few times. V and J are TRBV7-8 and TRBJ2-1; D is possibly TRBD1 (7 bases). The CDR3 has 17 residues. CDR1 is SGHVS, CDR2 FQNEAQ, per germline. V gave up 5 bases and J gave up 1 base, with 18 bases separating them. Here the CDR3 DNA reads TGTGCCAGCAGCGGGGGCAGGGGGGCTGCATCCTACAATGAGCAGTTCTTC. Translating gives CASSGGRGAASYNEQFF.

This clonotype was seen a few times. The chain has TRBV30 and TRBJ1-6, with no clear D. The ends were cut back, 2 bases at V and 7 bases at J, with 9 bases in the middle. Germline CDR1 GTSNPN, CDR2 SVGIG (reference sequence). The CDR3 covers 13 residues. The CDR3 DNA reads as TGTGCCTGGAGTATAGGAAGCAATTCACCCCTCCACTTT. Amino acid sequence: CAWSIGSNSPLHF. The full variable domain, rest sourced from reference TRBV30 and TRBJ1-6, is SQTIHQWPATLVQPVGSPLSLECTVEGTSNPNLYWYRQAAGRGLQLLFYSVGIGQISSEVPQNLSASRPQDRQFILSSKKLLLSDSGFYLCAWSIGSNSPLHFGNGTRLTVT.

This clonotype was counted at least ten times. The CDR3: CASSAGVGGYTF. CDR3 in DNA: TGTGCCAGTAGCGCGGGGGTCGGGGGCTACACCTTC. The rearrangement links TRBV19 to TRBJ1-2; D might be TRBD1 (5 bases). Per the germline V gene, CDR1 is LNHDA and CDR2 is SQIVND (reference sequence). The CDR3 runs 12 residues. With 6 bases removed from V and 8 bases from J, the gap between germline ends came to 13 bases.

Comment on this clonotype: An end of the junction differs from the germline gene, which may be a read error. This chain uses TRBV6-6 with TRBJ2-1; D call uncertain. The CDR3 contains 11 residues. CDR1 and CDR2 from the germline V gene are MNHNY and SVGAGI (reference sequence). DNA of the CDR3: TGTGCCAGCGGGTTCGATAGAATGAGTGTCTTC. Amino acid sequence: CASGFDRMSVF.

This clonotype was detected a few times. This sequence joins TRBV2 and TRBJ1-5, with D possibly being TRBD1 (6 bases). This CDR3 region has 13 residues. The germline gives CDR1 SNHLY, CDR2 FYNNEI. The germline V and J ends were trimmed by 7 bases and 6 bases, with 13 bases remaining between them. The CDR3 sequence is CASTWGGLQPQHF. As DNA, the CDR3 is TGTGCCAGCACTTGGGGGGGGCTTCAGCCCCAGCATTTT.

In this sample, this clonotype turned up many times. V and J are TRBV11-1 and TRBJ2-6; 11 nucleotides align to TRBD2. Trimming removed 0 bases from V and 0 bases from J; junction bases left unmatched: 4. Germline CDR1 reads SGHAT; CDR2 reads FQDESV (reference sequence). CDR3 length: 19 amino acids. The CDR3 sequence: CASSLAASGGTSGANVLTF. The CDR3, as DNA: TGTGCCAGCAGCTTAGCGGCTAGCGGGGGGACCTCTGGGGCCAACGTCCTGACTTTC.

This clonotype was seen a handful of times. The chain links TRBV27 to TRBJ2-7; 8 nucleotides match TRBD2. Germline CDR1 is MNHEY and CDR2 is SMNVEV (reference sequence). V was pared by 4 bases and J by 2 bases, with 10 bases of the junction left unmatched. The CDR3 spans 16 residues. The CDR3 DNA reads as TGTGCCAGCAGTTCACTCCGGCGGGAGGTCCCCTACGAGCAGTACTTC. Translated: CASSSLRREVPYEQYF.

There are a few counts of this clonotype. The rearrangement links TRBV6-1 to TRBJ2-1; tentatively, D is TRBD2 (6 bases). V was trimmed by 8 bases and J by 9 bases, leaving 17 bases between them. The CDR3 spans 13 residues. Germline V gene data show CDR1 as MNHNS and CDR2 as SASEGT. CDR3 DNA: TGTGCCAGCGCTGGGGGAGTGCGGGGTGAGCAGTTCTTC. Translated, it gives CASAGGVRGEQFF.